These 20 T cell receptor beta chains came from one sample sequenced in a study of naive and memory T cell subsets. An equimolar mix of two oligonucleotides served as the beta constant-region primer for TRBC1 and TRBC2. Ligated cDNA was amplified by four rounds of PCR with nested alpha and beta constant-region primers and SP2. TCRdb re-analysed the UMI-ligation and nested PCR reads in MiXCR, keeping a single row per CDR3 protein. Of approximately 80,000 distinct CDR3 sequences listed, approximately 10% are singletons. Sequenced material: naive CD8+ T cells from blood. These receptors originate from a human donor in good health.

This clonotype turned up a few times. The chain links TRBV27 to TRBJ1-5; D remains ambiguous. Per the germline V gene, CDR1 is MNHEY and CDR2 is SMNVEV (reference sequence). V lost 8 bases to trimming and J lost 7 bases, with 12 bases between them. This CDR3 is 12 amino acids long. CDR3 sequence (DNA): TGTGCCAGCGGACCGGCTGGACAGCCCCAGCATTTT. It is translated as CASGPAGQPQHF.

This clonotype has a handful of counts. The V gene is TRBV20-1, the J gene TRBJ2-1; D is perhaps TRBD2 (5 bases). Per germline, CDR1 DFQATT and CDR2 SNEGSKA (reference sequence). The CDR3 sequence is 16 residues long. V was cut by 0 bases and J by 0 bases, with 12 bases left in between. CDR3 amino acids: CSARDLSGTSYNEQFF. CDR3 DNA: TGCAGTGCTAGAGATCTGAGCGGCACCTCCTACAATGAGCAGTTCTTC.

In its sample, this clonotype was seen a few times. The chain is built from TRBV19 and TRBJ2-7, with TRBD2 matching over 12 bases. The germline gives CDR1 LNHDA, CDR2 SQIVND (reference sequence). The CDR3 is 19 residues long. The junction had 17 bases not matched to a gene; V was cut back by 4 bases and J by 4 bases. CDR3 coding DNA: TGTGCCAGTAGTACCCGGGGACCGGGACTAGCGGGTATGCTGTACGAGCAGTACTTC. Translated, it gives CASSTRGPGLAGMLYEQYF. The entire variable domain, with the rest obtained from reference TRBV19 and TRBJ2-7, is as follows: DGGITQSPKYLFRKEGQNVTLSCEQNLNHDAMYWYRQDPGQGLRLIYYSQIVNDFQKGDIAEGYSVSREKKESFPLTVTSAQKNPTAFYLCASSTRGPGLAGMLYEQYFGPGTRLTVT.

To note about this clonotype: A read error may explain this, as a much larger clone is one base away. The chain combines TRBV4-3 with TRBJ1-5; D is undetermined. The CDR3 runs 13 residues. The germline V gene has CDR1 LGHNA and CDR2 YSLEER. The CDR3, as DNA: TGCGCCAACAGCCAAGATCTAACCCGGCCCCAGCATTTT. It yields the protein CANSQDLTRPQHF.

This clonotype occurred many times. The rearrangement links TRBV21-1 to TRBJ1-1; TRBD1, the table's D call, lacks a check against the DNA. TRBV21-1 is recorded as a pseudogene. This CDR3 contains 16 residues. The CDR3 sequence is CASSKGGGGGNTEAFF. CDR3 nucleotides: TGTGCCAGCAGCAAAGGGGGAGGGGGCGGGAACACTGAAGCTTTCTTT.

This clonotype has at least ten counts. The V call is TRBV9, the J call TRBJ2-2; no clear D gene. Germline V lookup: CDR1 SGDLS, CDR2 YYNGEE. V was clipped by 0 bases and J by 2 bases, with 8 bases between them. This CDR3 spans 15 amino acids. DNA of the CDR3: TGTGCCAGCAGCGTAGGTAGTAGTAACACCGGGGAGCTGTTTTTT. Translated: CASSVGSSNTGELFF.

This clonotype was detected ten times or more. This chain connects TRBV28 to TRBJ1-5; 9 nucleotides align to TRBD1. V shed 5 bases, J shed 4 bases, and the junction held 6 bases outside the gene matches. Germline V gene lookup returns CDR1 MDHEN and CDR2 SYDVKM. CDR3 size: 15 residues. CDR3 bases: TGTGCCAGCAGTAAATCCGGGACAGGGAATCAGCCCCAGCATTTT. This gives the protein CASSKSGTGNQPQHF.

The table lists this clonotype with a few counts. The chain employs TRBV29-1 and TRBJ2-3; 11 bases fit TRBD2. The length of the CDR3 is 16 residues. V dropped 2 bases and J dropped 6; count of bases not matched to a gene: 10. The germline CDR1 and CDR2 sequences are SQVTM and ANQGSEA. Here the CDR3 DNA reads TGCAGCGTTGAATTAGGGCTAGCGGGAGGTCCCGATACGCAGTATTTT. This codes for CSVELGLAGGPDTQYF.

Concerning this clonotype: A much larger clone differs by one base, so this may be a read error. This rearrangement joins TRBV9 to TRBJ2-1, with TRBD1 identical over 11 bases. Germline V gene lookup returns CDR1 SGDLS and CDR2 YYNGEE. With V trimmed by 3 bases and J by 7 bases, 6 bases remained unmatched. The CDR3 is made up of 15 amino acids. The CDR3 here is CASSEDGTGGNEQFF. The CDR3 DNA is TGTGCCAGCAGCGAAGACGGGACAGGGGGAAATGAGCAGTTCTTC.

This clonotype was counted at least ten times. The chain's CDR3 is CASSYSGDRGRRDGAFF. DNA of the CDR3: TGTGCCAGCAGTTACTCAGGGGACAGGGGGCGAAGGGATGGAGCTTTCTTT. V and J are TRBV6-5 and TRBJ1-1; 12 bases agree with TRBD1. CDR3 length: 17 residues. Germline V gene data show CDR1 as MNHEY and CDR2 as SVGAGI. The trim removed 0 bases at V and 10 bases at J, leaving 12 bases unmatched.

This clonotype occurred many times. The gene calls are TRBV7-2 and TRBJ2-1; 8 bases align to TRBD2. Trimming took 3 bases from V and 12 from J; bases not matched to a gene: 4. Per the germline V gene, CDR1 is SGHTA and CDR2 is FQGNSA. The CDR3 length is 12 residues. The chain's CDR3 is CASSFSGAWQFF. Here the CDR3 DNA reads TGTGCCAGCAGCTTTAGCGGGGCGTGGCAGTTCTTC.

This rearrangement joins TRBV9 to TRBJ2-7; 11 nucleotides agree with TRBD1. CDR1 is SGDLS and CDR2 is YYNGEE in the germline V gene. This CDR3 is 13 amino acids long. The V gene end was trimmed by 4 bases and the J gene end by 6 bases; junction bases not matched to a gene: 3. CDR3 protein: CASSPGQGVEQYF. CDR3 bases: TGTGCCAGCAGCCCGGGACAGGGGGTCGAGCAGTACTTC.

The chain employs TRBV24-1 and TRBJ2-5, with D maybe TRBD2 (5 bases). V was pared by 10 bases and J by 0 bases, with 11 bases between. The CDR3 extends over 13 amino acids. Germline CDR1 is KGHDR and CDR2 is SFDVKD. CDR3: CATAPGNQETQYF. CDR3 bases: TGTGCCACTGCTCCGGGAAACCAAGAGACCCAGTACTTC.

This clonotype has only a few counts. This chain uses TRBV19 with TRBJ2-1; 14 bases map to TRBD2. This CDR3 is built from 16 residues. V lost 5 bases, J lost 10 bases, and 10 bases stayed unmatched. From germline, CDR1 is LNHDA and CDR2 SQIVND (reference sequence). Here the CDR3 DNA reads TGTGCCAGTAGTGGGCCGGGACTAGCGGGAGTTTGGGAGCAGTTCTTC. This translates into CASSGPGLAGVWEQFF.

V and J are TRBV19 and TRBJ2-6, with D perhaps assigned TRBD1 or TRBD2 (5 bases each). The germline CDR1 and CDR2 sequences are LNHDA and SQIVND (reference sequence). V lost 5 bases and J lost 1, with 6 bases in between. The CDR3 is made up of 14 amino acids. The chain's CDR3 is CASSGGSGANVLTF. The CDR3 DNA reads as TGTGCCAGTAGTGGGGGATCTGGGGCCAACGTCCTGACTTTC.

In its sample, this clonotype was seen a few times. The V gene is TRBV7-7, the J gene TRBJ2-1; 12 bases are a match to TRBD2. Germline V CDR1 and CDR2: SSHAT, FNYEAQ (reference sequence). CDR3 size: 15 residues. J gave up 4 bases and V 5 bases, and 3 bases lay outside the gene matches. The CDR3, as DNA: TGTGCCAGCAGCCGGACTAGCGGGGTTTACAATGAGCAGTTCTTC. This gives the protein CASSRTSGVYNEQFF.

This clonotype showed up many times. V is TRBV28 and J is TRBJ2-1; 7 nucleotides agree with TRBD1. V trimming: 6 bases; J trimming: 10 bases; junction bases outside the gene matches: 6. The length of the CDR3 is 12 residues. Germline values: CDR1 MDHEN, CDR2 SYDVKM. CDR3 amino acids: CASSRVGQEQFF. The CDR3 DNA sequence: TGTGCCAGCAGCCGTGTGGGACAGGAGCAGTTCTTC.

The genes are TRBV5-4 and TRBJ2-5; 9 bases are shared with TRBD2. The CDR3 covers 17 residues. V dropped 0 bases and J dropped 0; count of bases not matched to a gene: 6. Per the germline V gene, CDR1 is SGHNT and CDR2 is YYREEE (reference sequence). The CDR3 nucleotides read TGTGCCAGCAGCTTGGCGCTAGCGGGACCCCACCAAGAGACCCAGTACTTC. Translation gives CASSLALAGPHQETQYF. The entire variable domain, with the rest obtained from reference TRBV5-4 and TRBJ2-5, is as follows: ETGVTQSPTHLIKTRGQQVTLRCSSQSGHNTVSWYQQALGQGPQFIFQYYREEENGRGNFPPRFSGLQFPNYSSELNVNALELDDSALYLCASSLALAGPHQETQYFGPGTRLLVL.

This chain connects TRBV27 to TRBJ2-1; tentatively, D is TRBD1 or TRBD2 (6 bases each). This CDR3 region has 20 residues. Per germline, CDR1 MNHEY and CDR2 SMNVEV (reference sequence). V lost 2 bases and J 9 bases, leaving 32 bases between the germline ends. The CDR3 loop reads CASSLTERGSSVRIRFEQFF. CDR3 sequence (DNA): TGTGCCAGCAGTTTAACTGAGAGGGGGTCTAGCGTCAGGATTCGCTTTGAGCAGTTCTTC.

This clonotype was seen repeatedly, ten times or more. J is TRBJ2-7 and V is TRBV10-3; D gene uncertain. Per the germline V gene, CDR1 is ENHRY and CDR2 is SYGVKD. V was cut by 8 bases and J by 0 bases, with 17 bases left in between. This CDR3 contains 15 residues. CDR3 sequence reads: CAILDPSPSSYEQYF. The CDR3 DNA reads TGTGCCATCCTAGATCCCTCACCCAGCTCCTACGAGCAGTACTTC.